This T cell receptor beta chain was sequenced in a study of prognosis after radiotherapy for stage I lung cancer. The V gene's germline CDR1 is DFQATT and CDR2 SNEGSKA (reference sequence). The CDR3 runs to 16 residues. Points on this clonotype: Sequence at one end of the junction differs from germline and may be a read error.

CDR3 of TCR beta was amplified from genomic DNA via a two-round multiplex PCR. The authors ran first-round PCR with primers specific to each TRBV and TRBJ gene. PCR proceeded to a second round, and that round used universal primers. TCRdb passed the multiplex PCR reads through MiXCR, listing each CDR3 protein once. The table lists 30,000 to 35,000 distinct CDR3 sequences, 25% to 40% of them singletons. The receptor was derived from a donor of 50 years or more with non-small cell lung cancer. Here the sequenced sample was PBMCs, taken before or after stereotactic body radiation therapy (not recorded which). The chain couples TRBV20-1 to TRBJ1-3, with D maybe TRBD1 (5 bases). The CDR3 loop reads CNARDSTARSGNTIYF. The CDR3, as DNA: TGCAATGCTAGAGACTCGACAGCACGCTCTGGAAACACGATATATTTT.